This is a list of T cell receptor beta chains from one sample in a study of blood T cell repertoires in COVID-19. Generated by immunoSEQ multiplex PCR, the TCRdb table keeps only in-frame clones and is missing some. The table lists 250,000 to 350,000 clones, approximately 88% of them singletons, with more than 6.5% in the top ten. The material sequenced was peripheral blood. These receptor sequences come from a woman aged 30 to 39 who had recovered from COVID-19. The CDR3 runs from the conserved cysteine through the conserved F or W. A D gene is named only where the DNA matches it firmly. Clone size is given for some rows only: seen once, a few or many times, or a class if the clone is expanded.

v_call	j_call	cdr3_length	clone_size	d_call	cdr3_nt	cdr3_aa
TRBV11-3	TRBJ2-7	15	once	-	TGTGCCAGCAGCCCGACCGGGACAAACTCCTACGAGCAGTACTTC	CASSPTGTNSYEQYF
TRBV7-2	TRBJ2-4	16	-	-	TGTGCCAGCAGCGGACGGGGCGAACAGGGTAAAAACATTCAGTACTTC	CASSGRGEQGKNIQYF
TRBV28	TRBJ1-2	14	-	-	TGTGCCAGCAGTTTACCCGGACAGCCTTATGGCTACACCTTC	CASSLPGQPYGYTF
TRBV5-4	TRBJ1-3	14	-	-	TGTGCCAGCAGCCTGGATAACTCTGGAAACACCATATATTTT	CASSLDNSGNTIYF
TRBV14	TRBJ2-1	15	once	TRBD2	TGTGCCAGCAGCCCCACTAGCGCGCTATACAATGAGCAGTTCTTC	CASSPTSALYNEQFF
TRBV24-1	TRBJ2-5	12	once	TRBD1	TGTGCCACCAGTCGGACAGGAGAGACCCAGTACTTC	CATSRTGETQYF
TRBV7-3	TRBJ1-6	15	-	-	TGTGCCAGCAGCTTGGGGCCGATGGAAAATTCACCCCTCCACTTT	CASSLGPMENSPLHF
TRBV5-1	TRBJ1-4	15	-	-	TGCGCCAGCAGCTTGAGTGCAGGGCTAAATGAAAAACTGTTTTTT	CASSLSAGLNEKLFF
TRBV5-6	TRBJ2-7	12	-	-	TGTGCCAGCAGCTTGAAGTCGGGCGAGCAGTACTTC	CASSLKSGEQYF
TRBV5-4	TRBJ2-2	15	-	-	TGTGCCAGCAGCTTGTCGACAGGGAGGACCGGGGAGCTGTTTTTT	CASSLSTGRTGELFF
TRBV7-8	TRBJ1-4	13	once	TRBD1	TGTGCCAGCAGCTTTACAGGGGATGAAAAACTGTTTTTT	CASSFTGDEKLFF
TRBV6-5	TRBJ2-1	15	-	TRBD2	TGTGCCAGCAGTTACTCTAGCGGGGGTTACAATGAGCAGTTCTTC	CASSYSSGGYNEQFF
TRBV27	TRBJ2-3	13	-	TRBD2	TGTGCCAGCAGAGCGGGAAGCACAGATACGCAGTATTTT	CASRAGSTDTQYF
TRBV3-1/TRBV3-2	TRBJ2-7	15	-	TRBD1	TGTGCCAGCAGCCAAGATGTGGGGACAGGCTACGAGCAGTACTTC	CASSQDVGTGYEQYF
TRBV4-2	TRBJ2-4	16	-	-	TGTGCCAGCAGCCAAGATCGTTTAGGAGGAGGGCACATTCAGTACTTC	CASSQDRLGGGHIQYF
TRBV25-1	TRBJ1-4	15	-	TRBD1	TGTGCCAGCGGTGCACAAGGACAGGGGGATGAAAAACTGTTTTTT	CASGAQGQGDEKLFF
TRBV2	TRBJ2-2	15	-	-	TGTGCCAGCAGGGTGGAGGGTCAGAACACCGGGGAGCTGTTTTTT	CASRVEGQNTGELFF
TRBV19	TRBJ1-2	13	-	-	TGTGCCAGTAGTATACAAACATCTTATGGCTACACCTTC	CASSIQTSYGYTF
TRBV4-2	TRBJ1-1	15	-	-	TGTGCCAGCAGCCAAGGGAACAGCTTGAACACTGAAGCTTTCTTT	CASSQGNSLNTEAFF
TRBV2	TRBJ1-1	10	-	-	TGTGCCAGCAGGAGTTCGTGGCAGGACTTT	CASRSSWQDF
TRBV6-5	TRBJ1-5	14	-	-	TGTGCCAGCAGTTACTCTCCCGGCCCAGGGGCCCAGCATTTT	CASSYSPGPGAQHF
TRBV19	TRBJ1-5	14	-	TRBD1	TGTGCCAGTAGTTACCCAGGGGGCGGGCAGCCCCAGCATTTT	CASSYPGGGQPQHF
TRBV24-1	TRBJ1-3	15	-	-	TGTGCCACCACTGCGACAGAACGCTCTGGAAACACCATATATTTT	CATTATERSGNTIYF
TRBV18	TRBJ1-4	15	-	TRBD1	TGTGCCAGCAGAAGACAGGGGGCTGGTAATGAAAAACTGTTTTTT	CASRRQGAGNEKLFF
TRBV6-2/TRBV6-3	TRBJ2-6	18	-	-	TGTGCCAGCAGTCAGAACGGACAGCAGAGCTCTGGGGCCAACGTCCTGACTTTC	CASSQNGQQSSGANVLTF
TRBV20-1	TRBJ2-7	14	-	-	TGCAGTGCTAGTGGGGACATTGCCTCGAACGAGCAGTACTTC	CSASGDIASNEQYF
TRBV30	TRBJ2-5	13	-	-	TGTGCCTCGGCTAGGACACCTCAAGAGACCCAGTACTTC	CASARTPQETQYF
TRBV7-9	TRBJ1-2	12	-	-	TGTGCCAGCAGCTTGGAGGAGTCTGGCTACACCTTC	CASSLEESGYTF
TRBV11-1	TRBJ2-1	15	-	TRBD1	TGTGCCAGCACGAGTGGGACAGGGAGGTACAATGAGCAGTTCTTC	CASTSGTGRYNEQFF
TRBV14	TRBJ2-3	17	-	TRBD2	TGTGCCAGCAGCCCCCGGGCTAGCGGGGCGCTTTCGGATACGCAGTATTTT	CASSPRASGALSDTQYF
TRBV4-3	TRBJ2-5	16	-	-	TGCGCCAGCAGCCAAGGATCAGGGTATTTTCAAGAGACCCAGTACTTC	CASSQGSGYFQETQYF
TRBV6-2/TRBV6-3	TRBJ1-6	17	once	TRBD1	TGTGCCAGCAGTTACTCTACCCGGACAGGGCGGGATTCACCCCTCCACTTT	CASSYSTRTGRDSPLHF
TRBV6-5	TRBJ1-2	15	-	-	TGTGCCAGCAGCACCGGGACAAGAACTAACTATGGCTACACCTTC	CASSTGTRTNYGYTF
TRBV29-1	TRBJ2-3	13	-	-	TGCAGCGTTGACTCAGAAAACGAAGATACGCAGTATTTT	CSVDSENEDTQYF
TRBV3-1/TRBV3-2	TRBJ2-3	17	-	-	TGTGCCAGCAGCCAAAGGCCCGGGGTACAACGCACAGATACGCAGTATTTT	CASSQRPGVQRTDTQYF
TRBV4-3	TRBJ1-1	14	-	-	TGCGCCAGCAGCCAAGATCCGAGACAGCATGAAGCTTTCTTT	CASSQDPRQHEAFF
TRBV12-3/TRBV12-4	TRBJ2-3	11	-	-	TGTGCCAGCAGCCCCGGAGATACGCAGTATTTT	CASSPGDTQYF
TRBV28	TRBJ1-5	18	-	TRBD1	TGTGCCAGCAGTTTAGAAAGGGGGCGGAAATATAGCAATCAGCCCCAGCATTTT	CASSLERGRKYSNQPQHF
TRBV6-5	TRBJ1-1	13	-	-	TGTGCCAGCACCTTGGAGATGAACACTGAAGCTTTCTTT	CASTLEMNTEAFF
TRBV27	TRBJ2-1	16	-	TRBD2	TGTGCCAGCAGTTTAGGAGCGGGGGGTCCCTACAATGAGCAGTTCTTC	CASSLGAGGPYNEQFF
TRBV28	TRBJ1-4	13	-	-	TGTGCCAGCAACAGGGCAGGAAATGAAAAACTGTTTTTT	CASNRAGNEKLFF
TRBV6-5	TRBJ1-2	14	-	-	TGTGCCAGCAGGCGGACAGATACTAACTATGGCTACACCTTC	CASRRTDTNYGYTF
TRBV19	TRBJ2-1	13	-	-	TGTGCCAGTAGTTCTACAGGTCTAAGTGAGCAGTTCTTC	CASSSTGLSEQFF
TRBV7-2	TRBJ2-7	14	-	TRBD2	TGTGCCAGCAGCTTAGCCAGCGGGGGCTACGAGCAGTACTTC	CASSLASGGYEQYF
TRBV6-5	TRBJ1-6	15	once	-	TGTGCCAGCAGTTACTCGGCAGTCTATAATTCACCCCTCCACTTT	CASSYSAVYNSPLHF
TRBV30	TRBJ1-1	10	-	-	TGTGCCTCCTACCGGGAGCGGGCTTTCTTT	CASYRERAFF
TRBV5-5	TRBJ2-3	15	-	-	TGTGCCAGCAGCCACGGGGCGGGGAACACAGATACGCAGTATTTT	CASSHGAGNTDTQYF
TRBV19	TRBJ1-5	15	-	TRBD1	TGTGCCAGTAGACCCATGGACAGGAGCAATCAGCCCCAGCATTTT	CASRPMDRSNQPQHF
TRBV29-1	TRBJ1-2	12	once	-	TGCAGCGCCGAACAGGCCGGCTATGGCTACACCTTC	CSAEQAGYGYTF
TRBV9	TRBJ2-7	14	-	TRBD1	TGTGCCAGCAGCCGTGGCGGGACAGGGACCGAGCAGTACTTC	CASSRGGTGTEQYF
TRBV18	TRBJ2-5	13	-	-	TGTGCCAGCTCACTCGGACAAGAGGAGACCCAGTACTTC	CASSLGQEETQYF